This passage covers 30 T cell receptor beta chains from one sample sequenced in a study of shared clonotypes between healthy human individuals. Assay: immunoSEQ multiplex PCR; the TCRdb copy retains only in-frame clones and omits some. The sample comprises 1.6 million or so clones, 98% to 99% of which are singletons, and about 0.4% rests with the top ten. The sequenced sample was naive CD4+ T cells sorted from blood. Stated subset: CD45RA+ positively selected. All receptors come from a man aged 25 to 40 in good health.

The J gene is TRBJ2-3, the V gene TRBV19; no clear D gene. Germline V lookup: CDR1 LNHDA, CDR2 SQIVND (reference sequence). The CDR3 spans 13 residues. V was cut by 6 bases and J by 4 bases, with 11 bases left in between. The CDR3 DNA sequence: TGTGCCAGTAGCCCCCCCTTCGCAGATACGCAGTATTTT. Protein: CASSPPFADTQYF.

The chain couples TRBV6-5 to TRBJ1-2, with D perhaps matching TRBD1 (5 bases). This CDR3 has 13 residues. The ends were cut back, 6 bases at V and 5 bases at J, with 13 bases in the middle. Germline lookup yields CDR1 MNHEY and CDR2 SVGAGI. The CDR3 DNA follows: TGTGCCAGCAGCGAGACAGAGGTTTATGGCTACACCTTC. Protein sequence: CASSETEVYGYTF.

The chain carries TRBV11-2 and TRBJ2-6; possibly TRBD1 for D (5 bases). Germline-derived CDR1 and CDR2 are SGHAT and FQNNGV. This CDR3 has 16 amino acids. Trimming took 2 bases from V and 0 from J, leaving 8 bases between them. This CDR3 reads CASSLIGHSGANVLTF. In DNA, the CDR3 is TGTGCCAGCAGCTTAATCGGACACTCTGGGGCCAACGTCCTGACTTTC.

The rearrangement links TRBV5-6 to TRBJ2-1; perhaps TRBD2 as D (6 bases). V was clipped by 2 bases and J by 2 bases, with 14 bases between them. This CDR3 region has 16 residues. Per germline, CDR1 SGHDT and CDR2 YYEEEE. This CDR3 reads CASSLSVASAYNEQFF. The DNA for the CDR3 is TGTGCCAGCAGCTTAAGTGTGGCTAGCGCCTACAATGAGCAGTTCTTC.

V is TRBV7-2 and J is TRBJ1-2, with D unclear. Germline V gives CDR1 SGHTA, CDR2 FQGNSA. The V gene lost 1 base and the J gene lost 7 bases, with 7 bases spanning the gap. This CDR3 region has 12 residues. The CDR3, as DNA: TGTGCCAGCAGCTTAGAAGGGTTTGGCTACACCTTC. This sequence encodes CASSLEGFGYTF.

V usage is TRBV6-1 and J usage is TRBJ2-1; D is perhaps TRBD1 or TRBD2 (5 bases each). V was shortened by 4 bases and J by 5 bases, with 12 bases between the two germline ends. CDR3 length: 14 residues. Germline assignment: CDR1 MNHNS and CDR2 SASEGT. The chain's CDR3 is CASSAGDRHNEQFF. The CDR3 bases are TGTGCCAGCAGTGCCGGGGACCGCCACAATGAGCAGTTCTTC.

Remarks on this clone: The identical CDR3 is also encoded by other nucleotide sequences in the sample. V gene TRBV6-5 combines with J gene TRBJ2-1; TRBD2 aligns across 7 bases. Germline assignment: CDR1 MNHEY and CDR2 SVGAGI. The CDR3 extends over 15 amino acids. Trimming took 2 bases from V and 0 from J; bases not matched to a gene: 1. For the CDR3, the DNA is TGTGCCAGCAGTTACGGCGGGAGCTCCTACAATGAGCAGTTCTTC. It codes for CASSYGGSSYNEQFF.

As regards this clone: The same CDR3 arises from other DNA sequences in this sample as well. The V gene is TRBV18, the J gene TRBJ2-5; D may correspond to TRBD1 or TRBD2 (5 bases each). CDR1 is KGHSH and CDR2 is LQKENI in the germline V gene. This CDR3 is 13 amino acids long. V lost 3 bases and J lost 1, with 6 bases in between. The CDR3: CASSPGTQETQYF. The DNA of the CDR3 is TGTGCCAGCTCACCGGGGACCCAAGAGACCCAGTACTTC.

The genes are TRBV6-1 and TRBJ1-2; D call uncertain. Trimming removed 5 bases from V and 5 bases from J, with 12 bases in between. This CDR3 spans 13 amino acids. Germline V gene sequence: CDR1 MNHNS, CDR2 SASEGT. The CDR3 nucleotides are TGTGCCAGCAGTTTACTCCCCCCATATGGCTACACCTTC. This codes for CASSLLPPYGYTF.

This clone has a single count. V gene TRBV5-1 combines with J gene TRBJ2-7; the D gene is possibly TRBD2 (5 bases). Trimming shortened V by 0 bases and J by 7 bases, and 14 bases separated the two germline ends. The CDR3 spans 14 residues. Per the germline V gene, CDR1 is SGHRS and CDR2 is YFSETQ. The CDR3 region has the DNA TGCGCCAGCAGCTTGGAGGGCCCCTCGGGGGAGCAGTACTTC. This gives the protein CASSLEGPSGEQYF.

The chain couples TRBV18 to TRBJ1-5; 12 bases line up with TRBD1. V was pared by 3 bases and J by 10 bases, with 4 bases of the junction left unmatched. Germline V gene lookup returns CDR1 KGHSH and CDR2 LQKENI. The CDR3 has 14 residues. CDR3 sequence reads: CASSPGQGARPQHF. The CDR3 coding sequence is TGTGCCAGCTCACCGGGACAGGGGGCTCGCCCCCAGCATTTT. The entire variable domain, with the rest obtained from reference TRBV18 and TRBJ1-5, is as follows: NAGVMQNPRHLVRRRGQEARLRCSPMKGHSHVYWYRQLPEEGLKFMVYLQKENIIDESGMPKERFSAEFPKEGPSILRIQQVVRGDSAAYFCASSPGQGARPQHFGDGTRLSIL.

V is TRBV9 and J is TRBJ2-1; 7 nucleotides match TRBD2. This CDR3 contains 16 residues. CDR1 and CDR2 (germline): SGDLS, YYNGEE. V shed 0 bases and J 7 bases; nucleotides not matched to a gene: 10. Written as DNA, the CDR3 is TGTGCCAGCAGCGTAGGCCCGGGGAGGGAGGGAAATGAGCAGTTCTTC. Translation: CASSVGPGREGNEQFF.

This clone has just a few counts. V usage is TRBV28 and J usage is TRBJ1-5; D remains unclear. The CDR3 totals 13 residues. Germline V gene lookup returns CDR1 MDHEN and CDR2 SYDVKM. The V end was cut by 11 bases, the J end by 0 bases, with 11 bases between. The chain's CDR3 is CALGGYSNQPQHF. DNA of the CDR3: TGTGCCTTGGGCGGGTATAGCAATCAGCCCCAGCATTTT.

The chain employs TRBV6-5 and TRBJ1-5, with D perhaps TRBD1 (5 bases). The CDR3 is made up of 11 amino acids. Germline V gene data show CDR1 as MNHEY and CDR2 as SVGAGI. Trimming left V 9 bases short and J 13 bases short, with 16 bases between. CDR3: CASGSLGGQHF. CDR3 bases: TGTGCCAGTGGGTCCCTGGGGGGACAGCATTTT.

Note on this clone: Distinct nucleotide sequences in the sample also encode this CDR3. The chain joins TRBV5-1 to TRBJ2-7; D is unclear. CDR1 and CDR2 from the germline V gene are SGHRS and YFSETQ. The V and J ends lost 2 bases and 2 bases respectively, with 8 bases between them. The CDR3 contains 13 residues. CDR3 nucleotides: TGCGCCAGCAGCTTTGGCCGGCCCTACGAGCAGTACTTC. Its translation is CASSFGRPYEQYF.

The chain is built from TRBV5-1 and TRBJ2-5; D is perhaps TRBD2 (6 bases). The CDR3 covers 14 residues. The V end lost 3 bases, the J end lost 5 bases, and 14 bases lay between the germline ends. From germline, CDR1 is SGHRS and CDR2 YFSETQ. The CDR3 sequence is CASSYQGLRETQYF. DNA of the CDR3: TGCGCCAGCAGCTACCAGGGACTCCGGGAGACCCAGTACTTC.

The V gene is TRBV19, the J gene TRBJ2-1, with D maybe TRBD2 (5 bases). Looked up from germline, CDR1 is LNHDA and CDR2 is SQIVND (reference sequence). Trimming took off 5 bases at V and 9 bases at J, with 20 bases between the two ends. This CDR3 region has 15 residues. DNA of the CDR3: TGTGCCAGTAGTTTGCTTTTGGGAGCCCCGGGTGAGCAGTTCTTC. As protein: CASSLLLGAPGEQFF.

V gene TRBV19 combines with J gene TRBJ2-7; D perhaps matches TRBD1 (5 bases). Germline V CDR1 and CDR2: LNHDA, SQIVND (reference sequence). Trimming removed 6 bases from V and 3 bases from J, with 15 bases in between. The CDR3 is 14 amino acids. CDR3 nucleotide sequence: TGTGCCAGTAGCCATCCGGACACCGTCTACGAGCAGTACTTC. Amino acid sequence: CASSHPDTVYEQYF.

V usage is TRBV15 and J usage is TRBJ2-1; TRBD1 or TRBD2 may be the D gene (6 bases each). With 0 bases removed from V and 14 bases from J, the gap between germline ends came to 17 bases. Germline V gene sequence: CDR1 LNHNV, CDR2 YYDKDF (reference sequence). CDR3 size: 14 residues. The CDR3 bases are TGTGCCACCAGCAGAGATCCGCGGGCGGAGGGGGAGTTCTTC. Residues: CATSRDPRAEGEFF. Complete variable domain (other parts from reference TRBV15 and TRBJ2-1): DAMVIQNPRYQVTQFGKPVTLSCSQTLNHNVMYWYQQKSSQAPKLLFHYYDKDFNNEADTPDNFQSRRPNTSFCFLDIRSPGLGDTAMYLCATSRDPRAEGEFFGPGTRLTVL.

The chain has TRBV10-3 and TRBJ2-1; 15 bases are shared with TRBD2. CDR1 and CDR2 from the germline V gene are ENHRY and SYGVKD. The V and J ends lost 3 bases and 1 base, in that order; junction bases with no gene match: 4. The CDR3 covers 18 residues. The CDR3 here is CAISEWTSGRGSYNEQFF. The CDR3 nucleotides read TGTGCCATCAGTGAATGGACTAGCGGGAGGGGATCCTACAATGAGCAGTTCTTC.

The chain combines TRBV28 with TRBJ1-5; no clear D gene. Trimming left V 11 bases short and J 3 bases short, with 14 bases between. The CDR3 is 13 amino acids. Germline CDR1 reads MDHEN; CDR2 reads SYDVKM. CDR3 loop: CAVGSRANQPQHF. The DNA of the CDR3 is TGTGCCGTCGGGAGTAGGGCCAATCAGCCCCAGCATTTT. The whole variable domain, filled in from reference TRBV28 and TRBJ1-5, reads DVKVTQSSRYLVKRTGEKVFLECVQDMDHENMFWYRQDPGLGLRLIYFSYDVKMKEKGDIPEGYSVSREKKERFSLILESASTNQTSMYLCAVGSRANQPQHFGDGTRLSIL.

The chain employs TRBV27 and TRBJ2-7; a possible D gene is TRBD1 (6 bases). V dropped 6 bases and J dropped 7 bases, with 19 bases sitting between them. The CDR3 runs to 14 residues. The germline V gene encodes CDR1 MNHEY and CDR2 SMNVEV (reference sequence). This CDR3 reads CASRIQGRAAEQYF. In nucleotides, the CDR3 is TGTGCCAGCAGGATACAGGGACGGGCGGCGGAGCAGTACTTC.

This clone appeared a single time. This chain links TRBV7-2 with TRBJ2-1, with D hard to call. V lost 5 bases to trimming and J lost 6 bases, with 17 bases between them. The CDR3 length is 15 residues. Germline values: CDR1 SGHTA, CDR2 FQGNSA. The CDR3 region has the DNA TGTGCCAGCAGCCCGCCCCCGCGGTGGTCCAATGAGCAGTTCTTC. Translating it yields CASSPPPRWSNEQFF.

This sequence joins TRBV27 and TRBJ2-1; 10 nucleotides line up with TRBD2. V gave up 3 bases and J gave up 0 bases; unmatched junction bases: 8. The CDR3 is 18 residues long. The germline V gene encodes CDR1 MNHEY and CDR2 SMNVEV (reference sequence). The chain's CDR3 is CASSFLAGAGSSYNEQFF. The CDR3 nucleotides are TGTGCCAGCAGTTTCCTAGCGGGAGCTGGGAGCTCCTACAATGAGCAGTTCTTC.

A remark on this clone: This specimen includes other DNA sequences encoding the same CDR3. CDR3 amino acids: CSVRTGTNQPQHF. For the CDR3, the DNA is TGCAGCGTCCGAACAGGGACCAATCAGCCCCAGCATTTT. The rearrangement joins TRBV29-1 to TRBJ1-5; D is possibly TRBD1 (6 bases). Germline V gene data show CDR1 as SQVTM and CDR2 as ANQGSEA. V was cut by 6 bases and J by 3 bases, with 12 bases left in between. CDR3 size: 13 residues.

This rearrangement joins TRBV4-3 to TRBJ2-7; TRBD2 might be the D (5 bases). Trimming took off 0 bases at V and 4 bases at J, with 13 bases between the two ends. The CDR3 runs 15 residues. Germline values: CDR1 LGHNA, CDR2 YSLEER. CDR3 nucleotides: TGCGCCAGCAGCCAAGATCGCACTAGGACTTACGAGCAGTACTTC. Translating it yields CASSQDRTRTYEQYF.

This clone was seen only once. The chain couples TRBV4-3 to TRBJ2-5, with 10 positions matching TRBD2. The CDR3 sequence is 17 residues long. Germline V gene sequence: CDR1 LGHNA, CDR2 YSLEER. V shed 1 base and J 5 bases; nucleotides not matched to a gene: 10. The CDR3, as DNA: TGCGCCAGCAGCCAAGGCTGGGGTACTAGCGGGATGGAGACCCAGTACTTC. This codes for CASSQGWGTSGMETQYF.

The chain joins TRBV5-1 to TRBJ2-3; the match to TRBD1 covers 9 bases. Trimming cost V 0 bases and J 2 bases; bases outside gene matches: 7. This CDR3 has 17 amino acids. Germline CDR1 SGHRS, CDR2 YFSETQ. The CDR3 DNA is TGCGCCAGCAGCTTGGGCCCCGGGACAGGGAACACAGATACGCAGTATTTT. Translated, it gives CASSLGPGTGNTDTQYF.

The chain carries TRBV15 and TRBJ2-7; D uncertain. The V end lost 0 bases, the J end lost 5 bases, and 8 bases lay between the germline ends. The germline V gene encodes CDR1 LNHNV and CDR2 YYDKDF (reference sequence). The length of the CDR3 is 13 residues. CDR3: CATSREGIDEQYF. The CDR3 DNA reads as TGTGCCACCAGCAGAGAGGGGATCGACGAGCAGTACTTC.

The chain recombines TRBV5-1 with TRBJ2-3; D may be TRBD1 or TRBD2 (5 bases each). Germline lookup yields CDR1 SGHRS and CDR2 YFSETQ. The CDR3 covers 16 residues. V lost 2 bases, J lost 0 bases, and 13 bases lay in between. As DNA, the CDR3 is TGCGCCAGCAGCTTAACAGGAGAGGGGAGCACAGATACGCAGTATTTT. It is translated as CASSLTGEGSTDTQYF.